This T cell receptor (beta chain) was captured in a study of T cell responses to AZD1222 COVID-19 vaccine. Study-wide results and limits: Repertoire sampling happened only post peak T cell response. Clonal diversity was possibly underestimated, and white British individuals and females predominated among donors. Increased Spike-specific TCR breadth and depth were observed after two AZD1222 doses.

TCRdb's copy holds only in-frame clones and misses some; the assay was immunoSEQ multiplex PCR. Of some 130,000 clones in the sample, roughly 85% were seen once. As concerns this clone: The antigen is unknown.

The germline gives CDR1 KGHSH, CDR2 LQKENI. This CDR3 region has 13 residues. The J segment lost 6 bases and the V segment lost 6 bases, leaving 0 bases of the junction unmatched. The gene calls are TRBV18 and TRBJ2-2; TRBD1 aligns across 11 bases. This clonotype was obtained from an adult who received the MenACWY meningococcal vaccine as a control. The source was peripheral blood, collected 28 days after the second dose of the MenACWY control vaccine. The CDR3 DNA sequence: TGTGCCAGCTCGGGACAGGGGGCCGGGGAGCTGTTTTTT. This encodes CASSGQGAGELFF.